The clone carrying this T cell receptor (beta chain) was seen ten or more times. No antigen is known for it. This entry is derived from a study of T cells in Graves' hyperthyroidism and ophthalmopathy. On the study more broadly: Prior to any treatment, at the point of initial diagnosis, peripheral blood was collected. General study results and limits: The authors' 13 V-J model separated ophthalmopathy from stable hyperthyroidism.

Germline values: CDR1 SEHNR, CDR2 FQNEAQ (reference sequence). The V segment lost 2 bases and the J segment 2 bases; nucleotides outside the gene matches: 4. This CDR3 comprises 15 residues. Amplified TCR beta CDR3 regions derived from RNA transcripts. First-round RT-PCR with HTBI primers amplified the TCR CDR3 region. TCRdb reanalysed the multiplex PCR reads using MiXCR and keeps one entry per CDR3 protein. The sample lists over 300,000 distinct CDR3 sequences, around 13% occurring once. Graves' hyperthyroidism showing no ophthalmopathy progression within 18 months was considered stable. The authors obtained PBMCs from around 11 ml of fresh peripheral blood.

Sequencing used blood. The TCR originated in a woman aged 55-69 years with Graves' hyperthyroidism. The V call is TRBV7-9, the J call TRBJ2-5; 8 bases are shared with TRBD1. CDR3 in DNA: TGTGCCAGCAGCTTATCAGGGGGCTCACAAGAGACCCAGTACTTC. Translating gives CASSLSGGSQETQYF.